These T cell receptor beta chains were read from a single sample in a study of T cells in localized non-small cell lung cancer. Clones were sequenced by immunoSEQ multiplex PCR, and TCRdb holds only the in-frame ones, with some missing. The data show around 91,000 clones, around 90% seen once. This specimen consisted of peripheral blood, obtained before any cancer treatment. The receptor source for this set is a man aged 40 to 70 with stage I squamous cell lung carcinoma. Both conserved end residues are part of each CDR3. D genes are given only for firm matches. Not every row has a clone size; where given, it reads once, few, many or a size class.

CDR3nt	CDR3aa	v_gene	abundance	len	j_gene	d_gene
TGCAGCGTGGTGGACAGGCAAAATCAGCCCCAGCATTTT	CSVVDRQNQPQHF	TRBV29-1	-	13	TRBJ1-5	TRBD1
TGCGCCAGCAGCCTGACTAGCGGGGGGACGAGGGAGCAGTACTTC	CASSLTSGGTREQYF	TRBV5-1	once	15	TRBJ2-7	TRBD2
TGTGCCAGCAGCTTACCCCCTGGCGTGCCCCTCCACTTT	CASSLPPGVPLHF	TRBV7-2	few	13	TRBJ1-6	-
TGCGCCAGCAGCTTCGGACAGGCCCCGATGAACACTGAAGCTTTCTTT	CASSFGQAPMNTEAFF	TRBV5-1	-	16	TRBJ1-1	TRBD1
TGTGCCAGTAGTATATCTTTACAGGGAGCTCTGGGGGCCAACGTCCTGACTTTC	CASSISLQGALGANVLTF	TRBV19	-	18	TRBJ2-6	-
TGTGCCAGCAGCCCCAGGGGGCGCGTTAGGGATGCTGAAGCTTTCTTT	CASSPRGRVRDAEAFF	TRBV6-6	-	16	TRBJ1-1	TRBD1
TGTGCCAGCAGCTTAGATTGGACAGGGAACTACGAGCAGTACTTC	CASSLDWTGNYEQYF	TRBV7-8	-	15	TRBJ2-7	TRBD1
TGTGCCAGCAGCCCCTCAAAGCGGACCCTACAGTTCTTC	CASSPSKRTLQFF	TRBV14	-	13	TRBJ2-1	-
TGCGCCAGCAGCTTGAGGCAGGGAGGGAACACCGGGGAGCTGTTTTTT	CASSLRQGGNTGELFF	TRBV5-1	-	16	TRBJ2-2	-
TGTGCCAGCAGCCGGGTTCGAGAGCAGTACTTC	CASSRVREQYF	TRBV5-6	-	11	TRBJ2-7	-
TGTGCCAGCAGTTTGGGACTAGCGGGGGGTCACTCCTACGAGCAGTACTTC	CASSLGLAGGHSYEQYF	TRBV28	-	17	TRBJ2-7	TRBD2
TGTGCCAGCAGTTCATTCAAATTGAGCAACACTGAAGCTTTCTTT	CASSSFKLSNTEAFF	TRBV28	-	15	TRBJ1-1	-
TGTGCCAGCAGCGTCTCGAGGGGGGTTGGAAACACCATATATTTT	CASSVSRGVGNTIYF	TRBV2	-	15	TRBJ1-3	-
TGTGCCAGCAGCTTGGAGGCAGCGAACTCCTACGAGCAGTACTTC	CASSLEAANSYEQYF	TRBV5-5	-	15	TRBJ2-7	-
TGTGCCAGCAAAGCGGGGGCCTACAATGAGCAGTTCTTC	CASKAGAYNEQFF	TRBV11-2	once	13	TRBJ2-1	TRBD2
TGTGCCATCAGTCCAGGGTCTGAAGCTTTCTTT	CAISPGSEAFF	TRBV10-3	-	11	TRBJ1-1	-
TGCGCCAGCAGCTCACGGACAGGGAAAGTAGGCACTGAAGCTTTCTTT	CASSSRTGKVGTEAFF	TRBV5-1	-	16	TRBJ1-1	TRBD1
TGTGCCAGCAGACCACCTAGCGGACAGGGGAGAAACTACGAGCAGTACTTC	CASRPPSGQGRNYEQYF	TRBV7-8	-	17	TRBJ2-7	TRBD1
TGTGCCAGCAGCTTAGATAGCGGTACCGGGACTGAAGCTTTCTTT	CASSLDSGTGTEAFF	TRBV7-9	-	15	TRBJ1-1	-